The 10 T cell receptor beta chains below were found in one sample sequenced in a study of blood T cells in healthy people across ages. A J-beta primer mix and a sample-barcoded 5' primer were used in a second PCR of about 7 to 11 cycles. TCRdb re-called the 5' RACE reads with MiXCR, one entry per CDR3 protein. The table has approximately 770,000 distinct CDR3 sequences, 58% seen once; the top ten hold around 22%. The source material was blood. The receptors here all came from a man aged 25-45 years in good health.

To note about this clonotype: One junction end does not reproduce the germline sequence, and a read error may be involved. This chain uses TRBV7-9 with TRBJ2-6; tentatively, D is TRBD1 (6 bases). Germline CDR1 SEHNR, CDR2 FQNEAQ (reference sequence). The CDR3 runs to 17 residues. The CDR3 region is CASSLSGQSSGANDLTF. The CDR3 DNA follows: TGTGCCAGCAGCTTATCAGGACAGAGCTCTGGGGCCAACGACCTGACTTTC.

This rearrangement joins TRBV6-2 or TRBV6-3 to TRBJ2-4; D gene unclear. The DNA end favors TRBJ2-7, so the J call may be wrong. This CDR3 is 12 amino acids long. CDR1 is MNHEY and CDR2 is SVGEGT in the germline V gene. CDR3: CASRYPQAEQYF. The CDR3 coding sequence is TGTGCCAGCAGATATCCCCAGGCCGAGCAGTACTTC.

The chain joins TRBV7-6 to TRBJ2-3; D possibly matches TRBD1 or TRBD2 (6 bases each). Germline-derived CDR1 and CDR2 are SGHVS and FNYEAQ. V gave up 6 bases and J gave up 0 bases, with 16 bases separating them. This CDR3 contains 16 residues. CDR3 bases: TGTGCCAGCAGTACCCAGGAGGGGGGAAGCACAGATACGCAGTATTTT. Protein sequence: CASSTQEGGSTDTQYF.

This chain joins TRBV7-2 and TRBJ2-1; TRBD2 agrees at 12 bases. V dropped 5 bases and J dropped 7; count of bases not matched to a gene: 21. The length of the CDR3 is 20 residues. CDR1 and CDR2 (germline): SGHTA, FQGNSA. CDR3 in amino acids: CASSGPRGKASGRGMNEQFF. The CDR3, as DNA: TGTGCCAGCAGCGGACCCAGGGGAAAGGCTAGCGGGAGGGGAATGAATGAGCAGTTCTTC.

The chain joins TRBV7-2 to TRBJ2-3; TRBD2 might be the D (5 bases). CDR1 SGHTA and CDR2 FQGNSA come from the germline V gene. Trimming stripped 6 bases from V and 6 bases from J, with 16 bases between. The CDR3 spans 14 residues. The CDR3 here is CASRQTRAGDTQYF. CDR3 nucleotide sequence: TGTGCCAGCAGACAAACCCGGGCGGGCGATACGCAGTATTTT.

The chain couples TRBV29-1 to TRBJ2-1; 15 bases align to TRBD2. Per germline, CDR1 SQVTM and CDR2 ANQGSEA. This CDR3 region has 18 residues. V lost 4 bases, J lost 7 bases, and 14 bases stayed unmatched. CDR3 sequence reads: CSVVLYWTSGRAINEQFF. CDR3 sequence (DNA): TGCAGCGTTGTTTTATATTGGACTAGCGGGAGGGCTATAAATGAGCAGTTCTTC.

The V call is TRBV14, the J call TRBJ2-4; 7 nucleotides align to TRBD2. The DNA end is a closer match to TRBJ2-7, so the J assignment may be wrong. The germline V gene has CDR1 SGHDN and CDR2 FVKESK. The CDR3 has 15 amino acids. The CDR3 sequence: CASSQSSGWAYEQYF. CDR3 DNA: TGTGCCAGCAGCCAAAGTAGCGGGTGGGCCTACGAGCAGTACTTC.

This chain uses TRBV29-1 with TRBJ2-4; TRBD1 aligns across 9 bases. Matching the DNA end better, TRBJ2-7 makes the J call doubtful. The CDR3 covers 13 residues. Germline-derived CDR1 and CDR2 are SQVTM and ANQGSEA. CDR3 DNA: TGCAGCGTTCTCTTACAGGGGGCGCGCGAGCAGTACTTC. Translated: CSVLLQGAREQYF.

This chain connects TRBV21-1 to TRBJ2-7; the table's D call, TRBD1, was not checked against the DNA. TRBV21-1 is termed a pseudogene. This CDR3 contains 15 residues. In DNA form, the CDR3 reads TGTGCCAGCAGCCCCAGCGGGGACAGAGGCTACGAGCAGTACTTC. Its protein is CASSPSGDRGYEQYF.

This clonotype was seen only once. The V and J genes are TRBV7-2 and TRBJ2-5; the D gene is possibly TRBD2 (6 bases). With the DNA end fitting TRBJ2-7 better, the J assignment may be wrong. In germline, CDR1 is SGHTA, CDR2 FQGNSA. This CDR3 spans 15 amino acids. The CDR3 sequence is CASSLGTLGGYEQYF. In DNA form, the CDR3 reads TGTGCCAGCAGCTTAGGGACTCTCGGGGGCTACGAGCAGTACTTC.